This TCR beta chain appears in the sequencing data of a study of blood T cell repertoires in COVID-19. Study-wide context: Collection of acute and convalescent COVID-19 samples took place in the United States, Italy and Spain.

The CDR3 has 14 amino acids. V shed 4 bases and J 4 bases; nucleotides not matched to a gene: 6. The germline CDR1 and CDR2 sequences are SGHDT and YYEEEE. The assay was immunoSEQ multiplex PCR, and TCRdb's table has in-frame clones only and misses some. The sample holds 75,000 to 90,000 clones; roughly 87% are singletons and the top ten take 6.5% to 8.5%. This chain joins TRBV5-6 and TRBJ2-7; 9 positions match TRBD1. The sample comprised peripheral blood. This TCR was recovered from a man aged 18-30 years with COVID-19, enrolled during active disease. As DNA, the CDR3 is TGTGCCAGCAGCACGGGACAGGGCCTTTACGAGCAGTACTTC. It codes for CASSTGQGLYEQYF.